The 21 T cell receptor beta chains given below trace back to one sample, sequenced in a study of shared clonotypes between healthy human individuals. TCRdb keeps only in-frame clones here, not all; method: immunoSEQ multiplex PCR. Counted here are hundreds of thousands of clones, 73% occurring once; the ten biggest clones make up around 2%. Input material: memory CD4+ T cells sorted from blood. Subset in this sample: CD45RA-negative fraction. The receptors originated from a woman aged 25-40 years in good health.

The CDR3 protein is CASKPSETAFSSYEQYF. For the CDR3, the DNA is TGCGCCAGCAAGCCCTCGGAAACGGCGTTCAGCTCCTACGAGCAGTACTTC. The chain uses TRBV5-1 and TRBJ2-7; no reliable D call. V was shortened by 6 bases and J by 0 bases, with 22 bases between the two germline ends. CDR1 and CDR2 (germline): SGHRS, YFSETQ. This CDR3 region has 17 residues.

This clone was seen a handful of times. The CDR3 sequence: CASSLGSREGSYEQYF. The CDR3 bases are TGTGCCAGCAGCTTAGGCTCGCGGGAGGGCTCCTACGAGCAGTACTTC. The rearrangement uses TRBV7-9 and TRBJ2-7; 9 bases are shared with TRBD2. The CDR3 runs to 16 residues. With V trimmed by 1 base and J by 0 bases, 4 bases remained unmatched. Germline values: CDR1 SEHNR, CDR2 FQNEAQ (reference sequence).

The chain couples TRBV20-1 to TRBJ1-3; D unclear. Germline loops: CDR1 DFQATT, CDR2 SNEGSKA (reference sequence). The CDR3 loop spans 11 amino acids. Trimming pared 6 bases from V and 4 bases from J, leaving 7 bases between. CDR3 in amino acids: CSAARGNTIYF. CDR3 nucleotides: TGCAGTGCAGCCCGGGGAAACACCATATATTTT.

The CDR3 DNA follows: TGTGCCAGCTCACGCGCGACAGGGGATGGCCAGCCCCAGCATTTT. This codes for CASSRATGDGQPQHF. This chain connects TRBV18 to TRBJ1-5; 8 bases match TRBD1. V dropped 4 bases and J dropped 7; count of bases not matched to a gene: 9. The CDR3 is 15 amino acids. CDR1 and CDR2 from the germline V gene are KGHSH and LQKENI.

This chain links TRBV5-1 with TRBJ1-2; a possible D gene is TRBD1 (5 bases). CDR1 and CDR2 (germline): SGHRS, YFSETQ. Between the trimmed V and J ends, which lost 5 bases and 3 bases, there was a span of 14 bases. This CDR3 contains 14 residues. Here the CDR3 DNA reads TGCGCCAGCAGGGCAAGGGGAGTAGACTATGGCTACACCTTC. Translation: CASRARGVDYGYTF.

The CDR3 reads CASSFRTGGRYSNQPQHF. CDR3 bases: TGTGCCAGTAGTTTTCGGACAGGAGGGAGGTATAGCAATCAGCCCCAGCATTTT. J is TRBJ1-5 and V is TRBV19, with 7 bases lining up with TRBD1. This CDR3 spans 18 amino acids. Germline assignment: CDR1 LNHDA and CDR2 SQIVND (reference sequence). Losses at the gene ends were 5 bases for V and 0 bases for J; bases not matched to a gene: 13.

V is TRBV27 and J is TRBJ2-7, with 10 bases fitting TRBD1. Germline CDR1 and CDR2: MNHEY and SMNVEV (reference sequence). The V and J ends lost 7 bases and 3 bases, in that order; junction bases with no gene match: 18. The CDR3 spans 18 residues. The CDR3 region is CASKGLDDRGLFRYEQYF. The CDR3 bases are TGTGCCAGCAAGGGCCTGGACGACAGGGGGCTATTCCGCTACGAGCAGTACTTC.

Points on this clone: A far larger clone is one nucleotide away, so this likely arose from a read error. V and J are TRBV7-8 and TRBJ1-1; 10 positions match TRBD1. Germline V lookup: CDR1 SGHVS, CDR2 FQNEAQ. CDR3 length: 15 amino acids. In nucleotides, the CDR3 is TGTGCCAGCAGCTTATCGGACAGGGGGAACATTGAAGCTTTCTTT. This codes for CASSLSDRGNIEAFF.

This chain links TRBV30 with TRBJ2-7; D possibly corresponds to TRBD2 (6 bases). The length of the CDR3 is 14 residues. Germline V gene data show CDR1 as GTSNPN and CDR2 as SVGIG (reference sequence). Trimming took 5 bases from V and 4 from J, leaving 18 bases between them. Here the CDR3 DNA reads TGTGCCTGGGAGAATGGACGCGGGGTTTACGAGCAGTACTTC. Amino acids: CAWENGRGVYEQYF.

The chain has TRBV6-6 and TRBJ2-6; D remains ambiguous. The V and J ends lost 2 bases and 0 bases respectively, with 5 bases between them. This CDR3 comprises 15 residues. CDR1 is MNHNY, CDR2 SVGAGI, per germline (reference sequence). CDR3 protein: CASSYALSGANVLTF. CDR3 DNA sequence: TGTGCCAGCAGTTACGCCCTCTCTGGGGCCAACGTCCTGACTTTC.

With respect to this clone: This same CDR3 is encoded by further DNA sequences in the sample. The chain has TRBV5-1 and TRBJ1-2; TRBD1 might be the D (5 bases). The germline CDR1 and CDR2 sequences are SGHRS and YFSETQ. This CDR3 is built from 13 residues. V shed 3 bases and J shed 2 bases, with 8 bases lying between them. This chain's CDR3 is CASSSGQNYGYTF. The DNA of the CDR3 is TGCGCCAGCAGCTCTGGACAAAACTATGGCTACACCTTC.

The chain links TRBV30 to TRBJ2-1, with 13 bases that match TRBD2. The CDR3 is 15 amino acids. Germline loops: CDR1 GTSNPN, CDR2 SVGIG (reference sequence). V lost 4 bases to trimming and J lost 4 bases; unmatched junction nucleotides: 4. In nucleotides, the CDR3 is TGTGCCTGGAAAAGGACTAGCGGGAGATACAATGAGCAGTTCTTC. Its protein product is CAWKRTSGRYNEQFF.

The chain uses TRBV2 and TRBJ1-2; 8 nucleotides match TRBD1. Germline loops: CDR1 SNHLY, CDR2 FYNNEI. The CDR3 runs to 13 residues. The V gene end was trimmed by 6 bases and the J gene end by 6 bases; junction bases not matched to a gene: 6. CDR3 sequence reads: CASSADREDGYTF. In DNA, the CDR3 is TGTGCCAGCAGCGCGGACAGGGAAGATGGCTACACCTTC.

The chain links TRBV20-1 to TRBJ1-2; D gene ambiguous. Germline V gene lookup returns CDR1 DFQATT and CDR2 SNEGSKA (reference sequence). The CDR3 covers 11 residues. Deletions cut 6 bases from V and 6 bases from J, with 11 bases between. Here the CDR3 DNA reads TGCAGTGCCTTGCTTCGAAATGGCTACACCTTC. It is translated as CSALLRNGYTF.

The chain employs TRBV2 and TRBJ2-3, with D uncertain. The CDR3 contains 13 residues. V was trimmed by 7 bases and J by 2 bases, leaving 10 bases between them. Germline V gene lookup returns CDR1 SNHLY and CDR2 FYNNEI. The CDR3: CASKGTATDTQYF. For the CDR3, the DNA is TGTGCCAGCAAAGGAACAGCCACAGATACGCAGTATTTT.

For the CDR3, the DNA is TGTGCCAGCAGGACAGGGGGAAACTCCTACGAGCAGTACTTC. Translated, it gives CASRTGGNSYEQYF. The rearrangement uses TRBV28 and TRBJ2-7; 9 bases match TRBD1. Germline V gene lookup returns CDR1 MDHEN and CDR2 SYDVKM. This CDR3 contains 14 residues. The V gene end was trimmed by 6 bases and the J gene end by 0 bases; junction bases not matched to a gene: 3.

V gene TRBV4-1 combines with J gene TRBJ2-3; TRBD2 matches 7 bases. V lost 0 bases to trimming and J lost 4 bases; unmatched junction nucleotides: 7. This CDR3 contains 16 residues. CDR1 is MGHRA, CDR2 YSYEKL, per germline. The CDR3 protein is CASSQDPGGSADTQYF. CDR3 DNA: TGCGCCAGCAGCCAAGACCCGGGAGGAAGTGCAGATACGCAGTATTTT.

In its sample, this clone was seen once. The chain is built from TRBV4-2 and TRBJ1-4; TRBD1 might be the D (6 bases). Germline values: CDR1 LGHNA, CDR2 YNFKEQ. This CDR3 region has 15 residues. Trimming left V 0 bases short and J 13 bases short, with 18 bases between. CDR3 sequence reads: CASSQDSQGKGGLFF. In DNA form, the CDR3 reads TGTGCCAGCAGCCAAGATTCGCAGGGGAAAGGTGGACTGTTTTTT.

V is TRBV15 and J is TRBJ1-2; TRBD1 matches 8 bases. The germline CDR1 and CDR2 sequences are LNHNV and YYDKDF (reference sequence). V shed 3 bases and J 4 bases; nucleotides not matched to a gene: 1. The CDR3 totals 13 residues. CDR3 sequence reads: CATSSGQGYGYTF. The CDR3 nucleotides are TGTGCCACCAGCAGCGGACAGGGCTATGGCTACACCTTC.

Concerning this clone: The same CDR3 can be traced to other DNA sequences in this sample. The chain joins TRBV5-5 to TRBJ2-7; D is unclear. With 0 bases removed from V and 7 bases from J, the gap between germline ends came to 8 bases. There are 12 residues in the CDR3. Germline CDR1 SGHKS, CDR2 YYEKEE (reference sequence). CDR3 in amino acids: CASSLAEREQYF. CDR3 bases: TGTGCCAGCAGCTTGGCCGAGCGTGAGCAGTACTTC.

The CDR3 bases are TGCGCCAGCAGTGAGTGGGGACAGCCTAAAGCTTTCTTT. Protein sequence: CASSEWGQPKAFF. The gene calls are TRBV10-1 and TRBJ1-1, with TRBD1 matching 7 bases. This CDR3 is 13 amino acids long. V shed 1 base, J shed 9 bases, and the junction held 5 bases outside the gene matches. The V gene's germline CDR1 is WNHNN and CDR2 SYGVQD (reference sequence).